A selection of T cell receptor beta chains follows, all from one sample in a study of graft-versus-host responses after intestinal transplantation. For these TCRs, the target antigens are not known. Repertoires were generated with immunoSEQ multiplex PCR, while TCRdb's copy carries only in-frame clones and drops some. The table includes around 84,000 clones, around 86% detected once. The sample consisted of unstimulated CD8+ T cells sorted from spleen or lymph node cells, taken before intestinal transplant. These receptors were taken from a human donor who received an intestinal transplant. The CDR3 runs from the conserved cysteine through the conserved F or W. Each record gives: J gene, D gene, clone size, V gene, CDR3 DNA, CDR3 protein. A D gene is named only where the DNA matches it firmly. Some rows have no size entry. The others give once, few or many, or a class for an expanded clone.

TRBJ2-1 | TRBD1 | . | TRBV6-1 | TGTGCCAGCACCCCCGGGACAGGTGACTACAATGAGCAGTTCTTC | CASTPGTGDYNEQFF
TRBJ2-7 | TRBD2 | . | TRBV6-1 | TGTGCCAGCAGTGACGCGGCTAGCGGAAGCTCCTACGAGCAGTACTTC | CASSDAASGSSYEQYF
TRBJ1-5 | . | . | TRBV10-2 | TGCGCCAGCAGTGACGGGGATTATAGCAATCAGCCCCAGCATTTT | CASSDGDYSNQPQHF
TRBJ2-7 | TRBD1 | . | TRBV5-1 | TGCGCCAGCAGCTTAGGGACAGGGGTCTACGAGCAGTACTTC | CASSLGTGVYEQYF
TRBJ1-1 | . | . | TRBV28 | TGTGCCAGCAGTCGGGGCGGGGAGAACACTGAAGCTTTCTTT | CASSRGGENTEAFF
TRBJ2-7 | . | . | TRBV2 | TGTGCCAGCAGTGAATTCATTCGGGAGTCCTACGAGCAGTACTTC | CASSEFIRESYEQYF
TRBJ2-7 | . | . | TRBV5-3 | TGTGCCAGCAGCCCCCCGTTTGGGCCAACCTACGAGCAGTACTTC | CASSPPFGPTYEQYF
TRBJ2-7 | . | . | TRBV19 | TGTGCCAGTAGTGTTACCCCTCCGACCGAGCAGTACTTC | CASSVTPPTEQYF
TRBJ2-3 | TRBD1 | . | TRBV11-2 | TGTGCCAGCAGCTTAGGGGACAGTTTCACAGATACGCAGTATTTT | CASSLGDSFTDTQYF
TRBJ2-6 | TRBD1 | . | TRBV5-1 | TGCGCCAGCAGCTTGGAACCTATGTGGACAGGGACTGGGGCCAACGTCCTGACTTTC | CASSLEPMWTGTGANVLTF
TRBJ2-5 | . | few | TRBV27 | TGTGCCAGCAGCCTCCAAGAGACCCAGTACTTC | CASSLQETQYF
TRBJ2-4 | . | . | TRBV9 | TGTGCCAGCGGCGTAGGAGGCTCGATAAACATTCAGTACTTC | CASGVGGSINIQYF
TRBJ2-1 | . | . | TRBV27 | TGTGCCAGCAGTCTTAGCGGAAATGAGCAGTTCTTC | CASSLSGNEQFF
TRBJ1-2 | . | . | TRBV28 | TGTGCCAGCAGTCCCCGGATGAATTACAGAGACTATGGCTACACCTTC | CASSPRMNYRDYGYTF
TRBJ2-2 | . | once | TRBV5-1 | TGCGCCAGCAGCTTGTTTTCTCCTGGGGAGCTGTTTTTT | CASSLFSPGELFF
TRBJ2-1 | TRBD2 | . | TRBV5-6 | TGTGCCAGCAGCTTCCTAGCGGGAGTCTACAATGAGCAGTTCTTC | CASSFLAGVYNEQFF
TRBJ2-7 | TRBD2 | few | TRBV6-1 | TGTGCCAGCAGTGAACTAGCGGGAGGCCGTGAGCAGTACTTC | CASSELAGGREQYF
TRBJ2-5 | TRBD2 | . | TRBV2 | TGTGCCAGCAGTACGGGACTAGCGGCTCAGGAGACCCAGTACTTC | CASSTGLAAQETQYF
TRBJ2-3 | TRBD2 | . | TRBV18 | TGTGCCAGCTCACCATTCGGACTAGCGGGAGGACCTCTACGCACAGATACGCAGTATTTT | CASSPFGLAGGPLRTDTQYF
TRBJ2-7 | TRBD1 | . | TRBV9 | TGTGCCAGCAGCGTATCGACCGGGACAGGGTACGAGCAGTACTTC | CASSVSTGTGYEQYF
TRBJ2-7 | . | once | TRBV27 | TGTGCCAGCAGCTCGTGGGGCTCCTACGAGCAGTACTTC | CASSSWGSYEQYF
TRBJ1-2 | . | . | TRBV11-2 | TGTGCCAGCAGCCAGGACGAGGGGGACGGGCGAGGCTACACCTTC | CASSQDEGDGRGYTF
TRBJ1-2 | . | . | TRBV27 | TGTGCCAGCAGTTCCTACGGGACGGGTGGCTACACCTTC | CASSSYGTGGYTF
TRBJ2-1 | TRBD2 | . | TRBV5-4 | TGTGCCAGCAGCTTGGAGACTCTAGCGGGAGATTTCGATGAGCAGTTCTTC | CASSLETLAGDFDEQFF
TRBJ2-2 | . | few | TRBV13 | TGTGCCAGCAGCTCGGCCCCCGGCCCCGGGGAGCTGTTTTTT | CASSSAPGPGELFF
TRBJ2-5 | TRBD2 | once | TRBV2 | TGTGCCAGCAGTGGAGGCGGGGGGGCCGGGGAGACCCAGTACTTC | CASSGGGGAGETQYF
TRBJ1-1 | . | . | TRBV2 | TGTGCCAGCAACTCCGGACAGAGTTCTGAAGCTTTCTTT | CASNSGQSSEAFF
TRBJ1-4 | TRBD1 | . | TRBV19 | TGTGCCAGTAGTACAGCCCGGACAGGGCTCAATGAAAAACTGTTTTTT | CASSTARTGLNEKLFF
TRBJ2-7 | TRBD2 | few | TRBV27 | TGTGCCAGCAGTTTAATCACCGCGGGAGTAGCCTACGAGCAGTACTTC | CASSLITAGVAYEQYF
TRBJ2-5 | TRBD2 | . | TRBV7-8 | TGTGCCAGCAGCGCCCACCTAGCGGGAGGAGAGACCCAGTACTTC | CASSAHLAGGETQYF
TRBJ1-2 | . | . | TRBV29-1 | TGCAGCGTATCAGTTAACTATGGCTACACCTTC | CSVSVNYGYTF
TRBJ1-5 | TRBD1 | . | TRBV2 | TGTGCCAGCGGGGGGGGACAGACAAACTATCAGCCCCAGCATTTT | CASGGGQTNYQPQHF
TRBJ1-3 | . | . | TRBV9 | TGTGCCAGCAGCCCCGAGGGCAGGAACTCTGGAAACACCATATATTTT | CASSPEGRNSGNTIYF
TRBJ2-2 | TRBD2 | . | TRBV11-2 | TGTGCCAGCAGCGGACTTCGGGAGGGAACCGGGGAGCTGTTTTTT | CASSGLREGTGELFF
TRBJ2-7 | TRBD2 | few | TRBV2 | TGTGCCAGCAGTCTACCCTTAGCGGGAGGCCCCTACGAGCAGTACTTC | CASSLPLAGGPYEQYF
TRBJ2-6 | . | . | TRBV4-1 | TGCGCCAGCAGCCAAGATCGGCGCAGGGGCTGGTCTGGGGCCAACGTCCTGACTTTC | CASSQDRRRGWSGANVLTF
TRBJ1-5 | TRBD1 | . | TRBV19 | TGTGCCAGTAGTATCCTGGGGACAGTAGGTCAGCCCCAGCATTTT | CASSILGTVGQPQHF
TRBJ2-1 | . | few | TRBV27 | TGTGCCAGCAGTTTAATGTCAGATAGCAATGAGCAGTTCTTC | CASSLMSDSNEQFF
TRBJ2-5 | TRBD2 | . | TRBV19 | TGTGCCAGTAGTCCCCACAGCGGGGAAGAGACCCAGTACTTC | CASSPHSGEETQYF
TRBJ2-7 | TRBD1 | . | TRBV2 | TGTGCCAGCAGTGTGATCCTTACAGGGGCTACCTACGAGCAGTACTTC | CASSVILTGATYEQYF
TRBJ2-7 | TRBD2 | . | TRBV5-7 | TGTGCCAGCAGCTTTCGGCGGGAGTGTGACTTC | CASSFRRECDF
TRBJ2-7 | . | . | TRBV6-5 | TGTGCCAGCATTAAGGGGTACGAGCAGTACTTC | CASIKGYEQYF
TRBJ2-3 | . | . | TRBV29-1 | TGCAGCGTTGAAGAAGGGAAGGGGCTCGGGGCTACAGATACGCAGTATTTT | CSVEEGKGLGATDTQYF
TRBJ1-1 | . | . | TRBV5-6 | TGTGCCAGCACCATTGACCGGATCTCCCTCACTGAAGCTTTCTTT | CASTIDRISLTEAFF
TRBJ2-3 | . | . | TRBV5-1 | TGCGCCAGCAGCTTGGGCGTAATTTCAGATACGCAGTATTTT | CASSLGVISDTQYF
TRBJ1-1 | . | . | TRBV2 | TGTGCCAGCATTTTCACCAAGTTTTCCTTGAACACTGAAGCTTTCTTT | CASIFTKFSLNTEAFF
TRBJ2-2 | . | . | TRBV6-1 | TGTGCCAGCAGTGCATGGAACACCGGGGAGCTGTTTTTT | CASSAWNTGELFF
TRBJ2-5 | . | few | TRBV2 | TGTGCCAGATCCCCGGGACTCCCCAGGACCCAGTACTTC | CARSPGLPRTQYF
TRBJ2-7 | . | . | TRBV4-1 | TGCGCCAGCAGCCAACCCATCCCCACTGTAAGGGGGACAAGGCCATACGAGCAGTACTTC | CASSQPIPTVRGTRPYEQYF
TRBJ2-2 | . | . | TRBV7-9 | TGTGCCAGCAGCCCAGCCGGGCGGGCGAACACCGGGGAGCTGTTTTTT | CASSPAGRANTGELFF
TRBJ1-2 | . | . | TRBV5-1 | TGCGCCAGCAGCTACAGGTCACGGAGCTATGGCTACACCTTC | CASSYRSRSYGYTF
TRBJ2-1 | TRBD1 | few | TRBV19 | TGTGCCAGTACACGGACAGGGGCCCCTGAGCAGTTCTTC | CASTRTGAPEQFF
TRBJ2-1 | . | . | TRBV2 | TGTGCCAGCAATGGGGGTCTCAATGAGCAGTTCTTC | CASNGGLNEQFF
TRBJ2-1 | . | . | TRBV27 | TGTGCCAGCCGAGCAGGGTGGCCTTACAATGAGCAGTTCTTC | CASRAGWPYNEQFF
TRBJ2-1 | . | few | TRBV19 | TGTGCCAGTACTGATAGTTCCGTCAATGAGCAGTTCTTC | CASTDSSVNEQFF
TRBJ2-2 | . | . | TRBV19 | TGTGCCAGTACCGCAGGGGCCTACTACACCGGGGAGCTGTTTTTT | CASTAGAYYTGELFF
TRBJ1-6 | . | . | TRBV4-1 | TGCGCCAGCAGCCGGTTCGGACTCCCTAGTGGGCTTCATTCACCCCTCCACTTT | CASSRFGLPSGLHSPLHF
TRBJ2-7 | . | . | TRBV1 | TGCACCAGCAGCCAAGATAAAACCCGGGGGAAAGCCCACGAGCAGTACTTC | CTSSQDKTRGKAHEQYF
TRBJ2-7 | . | few | TRBV6-6 | TGTGCCAGCAGTTACAATCGGGACTCTTCCTACGAGCAGTACTTC | CASSYNRDSSYEQYF